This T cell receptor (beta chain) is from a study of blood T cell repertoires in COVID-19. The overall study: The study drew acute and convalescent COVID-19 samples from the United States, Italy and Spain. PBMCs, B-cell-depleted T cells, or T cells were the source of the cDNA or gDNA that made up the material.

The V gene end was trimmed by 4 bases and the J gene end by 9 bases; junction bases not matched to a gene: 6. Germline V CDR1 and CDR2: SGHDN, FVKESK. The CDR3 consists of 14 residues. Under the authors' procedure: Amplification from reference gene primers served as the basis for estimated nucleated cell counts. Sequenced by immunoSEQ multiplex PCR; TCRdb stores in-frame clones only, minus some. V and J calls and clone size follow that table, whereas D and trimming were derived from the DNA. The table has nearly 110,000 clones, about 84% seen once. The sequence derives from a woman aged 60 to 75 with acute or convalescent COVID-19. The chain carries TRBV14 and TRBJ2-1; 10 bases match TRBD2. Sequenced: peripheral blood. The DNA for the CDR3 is TGTGCCAGCAGCCTTCTAGCGGGAGTAGGTGAGCAGTTCTTC. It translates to CASSLLAGVGEQFF.